What follows is one T cell receptor beta chain and its context. What it binds is unknown. PCR amplification relied on 60 Vbeta primers (plus 13 Jbeta primers). Sequencing used immunoSEQ multiplex PCR; TCRdb keeps in-frame clones, though not all of them. This table has roughly 97,000 clones, less than 10% appearing once. Donors counted as nominally healthy when sampled, yet unrecorded immune exposures were likely. This entry is derived from a study of cytomegalovirus exposure and HLA in healthy donors. The study's findings and limits: Most subjects had HLA-A and HLA-B alleles reportedly predicted accurately by TCR beta sequences. Sequencing had likely introduced a cluster of highly shared sequence variants as an artifact.

The ends were cut back, 0 bases at V and 3 bases at J, with 9 bases in the middle. The CDR3 covers 15 residues. Germline assignment: CDR1 KGHSH and CDR2 LQKENI. This chain joins TRBV18 and TRBJ1-5; D ambiguous. The sequencing sample was made of PBMCs. The sequence came from a middle-aged man in good health and CMV-seropositive. The CDR3 spells CASSPPGATNQPQHF. The DNA for the CDR3 is TGTGCCAGCTCACCACCGGGCGCTACCAATCAGCCCCAGCATTTT.